This is a list of T cell receptor beta chains from one sample in a study of metastatic and nonmetastatic thyroid tumors. TCRdb re-called clones from the PCR reads using MiXCR. The table records about 28,000 clones, roughly 15% of them present only once. The sequenced sample consisted of blood. These receptor sequences come from a female donor with papillary thyroid cancer or a benign thyroid nodule (not recorded which). Some clones in this sample may be carry-over from other donors' samples. CDR3s leave out the opening cysteine and the closing phenylalanine or tryptophan.

V,J,CDR3
TRBV11-2,TRBJ1-2,ASSLDRTGEGYT
TRBV11-2,TRBJ2-1,ASSSGRSYNEQF
TRBV27,TRBJ2-7,ASRPTPYEQY
TRBV4-1,TRBJ2-1,ASSQPQGLPYNEQF
TRBV3-1,TRBJ2-1,ASSQGGSGNEQF
TRBV6-6,TRBJ2-1,ASSYRTGPYNEQF
TRBV4-2,TRBJ2-7,ASSQEGTAAYEQY
TRBV7-3,TRBJ1-1,ASSPTGGTDTEAF
TRBV19,TRBJ2-7,ASSNYRGYEQY
TRBV20-1,TRBJ1-4,SARDQGTTNEKLF
TRBV3-1,TRBJ1-1,ASSQDRKDEAF
TRBV5-4,TRBJ1-2,ASSLEQGAYGYT
TRBV27,TRBJ1-2,ASSARGGGYT
TRBV29-1,TRBJ1-5,SVANQPQH
TRBV12-3/TRBV12-4,TRBJ2-1,ASRSGQEANEQF
TRBV11-3,TRBJ1-3,ASSLVSGAGFSGNTIY
TRBV6-2/TRBV6-3,TRBJ1-1,ASSLGGDTEAF
TRBV19,TRBJ1-1,ASSSDSVPEAF
TRBV6-5,TRBJ1-2,ASSYDRLPNYGYT
TRBV5-1,TRBJ2-1,ASSRLAGGQVYNEQF
TRBV7-9,TRBJ1-4,ASSFTGQTNEKLF
TRBV6-6,TRBJ2-7,ASSYSISDSPYEQY
TRBV7-3,TRBJ2-1,ASSSQMSSYNEQF
TRBV10-2,TRBJ2-2,ASSERTGELF
TRBV6-2/TRBV6-3,TRBJ2-3,ASSYLAGSTDTQY
TRBV9,TRBJ2-1,ASSVFLAGGLGEQF
TRBV5-1,TRBJ2-7,ASSLSGTEY
TRBV7-2,TRBJ2-3,ASSWTGTDTQY
TRBV20-1,TRBJ1-4,SATTPGQVNEKLF
TRBV9,TRBJ2-3,ASSVEGRQGDTQY
TRBV6-1,TRBJ1-5,ASSEARRTGGDQPQH
TRBV24-1,TRBJ2-3,ATSERAWGGSDTQY
TRBV3-1,TRBJ1-2,ASSQAGGGRLGYGYT
TRBV6-1,TRBJ1-6,AISDAYYNSPLH
TRBV10-3,TRBJ2-2,AISEGAVNTGELF
TRBV11-2,TRBJ2-3,ASSFNRGGDTDTQY
TRBV20-1,TRBJ2-5,SATSVRGRETQY
TRBV6-2/TRBV6-3,TRBJ2-6,ASSYSFAPGANVLT
TRBV28,TRBJ1-6,ANSSLPSSYNSPLH
TRBV20-1,TRBJ2-1,SASWVVSYNEQF
TRBV14,TRBJ1-4,ASSQEWGAKEKLF
TRBV20-1,TRBJ2-7,SVQAAGVGFYEQY
TRBV18,TRBJ2-6,ASPPRDQFFSGANVLT
TRBV19,TRBJ2-1,ASTDTQRGSYNEQF
TRBV6-2/TRBV6-3,TRBJ1-1,ASSYSREAEAF
TRBV6-1,TRBJ2-7,ASSRRQGRTSYEQY
TRBV6-1,TRBJ1-1,ASSGPTGVTEAF
TRBV3-1,TRBJ2-5,ASSQDRAGAQETQY
TRBV24-1,TRBJ2-7,ATSGRTVYEQY
TRBV28,TRBJ2-7,ASSCISEQY